The TCR beta chain described here comes from a study of T cells in Graves' hyperthyroidism and ophthalmopathy. The CDR3 is 13 residues long. Looked up from germline, CDR1 is SEHNR and CDR2 is FQNEAQ (reference sequence). V gave up 5 bases and J gave up 6 bases, with 11 bases separating them. Exclusion criteria comprised uncontrolled infection, other autoimmune disease, pregnancy or lactation. Each diagnosis drew on symptoms, thyroxine, TRAb, thyroid ultrasound and orbital computed tomography findings. Comment on this clonotype: The antigen remains undetermined.

Broader study findings: Prediction of ophthalmopathy progression came a median roughly 6.7 months pre-onset. Ophthalmopathy was distinguished from stable hyperthyroidism by 13 V-J signatures.

Researchers amplified the TCR beta CDR3 regions from RNA transcripts. Carried out on the TCR CDR3, a first-round RT-PCR used the HTBI primer set. TCRdb re-called the multiplex PCR reads through MiXCR, storing one row per CDR3 protein. The sample contains hundreds of thousands of distinct CDR3 sequences, 35% to 40% of which appear only once. The chain links TRBV7-9 to TRBJ1-3; a possible D gene is TRBD1 (6 bases). The sample was blood. This sequence originates from a young man with Graves' hyperthyroidism. This CDR3 reads CASSKDRPNTIYF. The DNA for the CDR3 is TGTGCCAGCAGCAAGGACAGACCAAACACCATATATTTT.